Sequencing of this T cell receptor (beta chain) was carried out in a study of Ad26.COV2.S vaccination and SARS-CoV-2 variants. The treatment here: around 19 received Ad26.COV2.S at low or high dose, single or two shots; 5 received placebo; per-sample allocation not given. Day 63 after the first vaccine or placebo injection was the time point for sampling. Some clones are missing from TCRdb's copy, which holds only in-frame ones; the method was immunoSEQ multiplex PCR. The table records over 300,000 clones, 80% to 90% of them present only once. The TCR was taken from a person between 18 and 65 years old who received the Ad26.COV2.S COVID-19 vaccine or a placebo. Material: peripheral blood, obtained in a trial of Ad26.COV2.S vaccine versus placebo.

The CDR3 loop reads CASSRDIHQPQHF. DNA of the CDR3: TGTGCCAGCAGCCGAGACATTCATCAGCCCCAGCATTTT. This chain joins TRBV5-5 and TRBJ1-5; D gene unclear. V lost 4 bases and J 5 bases, leaving 10 bases between the germline ends. The CDR3 contains 13 residues. The germline V gene encodes CDR1 SGHKS and CDR2 YYEKEE (reference sequence). Full variable domain (outside the CDR3, taken from reference TRBV5-5 and TRBJ1-5): DAGVTQSPTHLIKTRGQQVTLRCSPISGHKSVSWYQQVLGQGPQFIFQYYEKEERGRGNFPDRFSARQFPNYSSELNVNALLLGDSALYLCASSRDIHQPQHFGDGTRLSIL.